This TCR beta chain comes out of a study of beta chain features in type 1 diabetes. The overall study: The samples had around 98 million sorted cells examined in all. The study, taken as a whole, reports: In all four CD4+ subsets, TCRB CDR3 length was significantly, moderately reduced in type 1 diabetes. Fewer insertions but more deletions were seen at VDJ junctions in type 1 diabetes patients.

On this clone itself: Its matching antigen is unknown.

Since all of the isolated RNA was reverse transcribed, expressed TCRB transcripts were what got sequenced. Some clones are missing from TCRdb's copy, which holds only in-frame ones; the method was immunoSEQ multiplex PCR. The table records approximately 280,000 clones, 15% of them present only once. Per the germline V gene, CDR1 is MNHEY and CDR2 is SVGAGI. This CDR3 is 16 amino acids long. V lost 0 bases and J lost 6; bases outside the gene matches: 7. What was sequenced was naive CD4+ T cells from blood. The TCR sequence derives from a man aged 18-30 years with type 1 diabetes. The chain employs TRBV6-5 and TRBJ2-1; 8 bases align to TRBD2. CDR3 in DNA: TGTGCCAGCAGTTACTCGCCGGGAGGGCCACCCAATGAGCAGTTCTTC. Its translation: CASSYSPGGPPNEQFF.